This TCR beta chain was identified during a study of T-cell reconstitution after alpha-beta-depleted transplantation in children. Study-level points and caveats: The study reportedly traced alpha-beta T cells about two months after transplant to several hundred expanded graft clones. Some patients' high day-60 TCRbeta diversity was attributed to recipient cells surviving conditioning. One year post-transplant, T-cell counts and diversity were largely derived from T cells produced anew.

This clonotype was detected only a few times. Its antigen is as yet unknown. V was trimmed by 0 bases and J by 0 bases, leaving 9 bases between them. Germline values: CDR1 SGHTA, CDR2 FQGNSA. The CDR3 is 16 amino acids. TCRbeta library preparation incorporated unique molecular identifiers. TCRdb processed the PCR reads anew with MiXCR; each CDR3 protein has one entry. Seen here are about 97,000 distinct CDR3 sequences, around 6% observed once, and the top ten hold roughly 5.5%. V and J are TRBV7-2 and TRBJ1-5; no clear D gene. The clonotype comes from a female patient aged 2-9 years who had a stem cell transplant for Fanconi anemia, so the T cells may come from the graft donor. Sequencing used PBMCs, mostly from graft donor cells, obtained 60 days after TCRalphabeta/CD19-depleted stem cell transplant. DNA of the CDR3: TGTGCCAGCAGCTTAGCCCAGGTTTATAGCAATCAGCCCCAGCATTTT. The encoded protein is CASSLAQVYSNQPQHF.